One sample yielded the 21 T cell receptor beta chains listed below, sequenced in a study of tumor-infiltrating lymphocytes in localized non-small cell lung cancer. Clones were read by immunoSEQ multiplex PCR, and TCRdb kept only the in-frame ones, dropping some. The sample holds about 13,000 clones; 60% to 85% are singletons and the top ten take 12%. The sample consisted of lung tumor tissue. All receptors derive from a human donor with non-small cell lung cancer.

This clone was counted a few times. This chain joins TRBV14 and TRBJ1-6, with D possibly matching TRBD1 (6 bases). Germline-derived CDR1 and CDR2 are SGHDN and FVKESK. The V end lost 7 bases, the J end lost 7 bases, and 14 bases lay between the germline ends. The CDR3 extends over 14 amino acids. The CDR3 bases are TGTGCCAGCACCCCCGGGACACCGAATTCACCCCTCCACTTT. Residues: CASTPGTPNSPLHF.

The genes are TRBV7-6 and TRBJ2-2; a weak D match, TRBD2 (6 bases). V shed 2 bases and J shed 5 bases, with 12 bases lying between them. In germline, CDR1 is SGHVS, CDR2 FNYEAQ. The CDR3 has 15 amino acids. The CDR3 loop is CASSLKGGATGELFF. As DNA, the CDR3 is TGTGCCAGCAGCTTAAAGGGCGGGGCAACCGGGGAGCTGTTTTTT.

The CDR3 here is CASSYGDSSSYEQYF. CDR3 nucleotide sequence: TGTGCCAGCAGTTATGGGGACAGTAGCTCCTACGAGCAGTACTTC. This chain connects TRBV6-9 to TRBJ2-7, with TRBD1 matching over 7 bases. The junction had 4 bases not matched to a gene; V was cut back by 2 bases and J by 0 bases. CDR1 and CDR2 (germline): MNHGY, SVAAGI. There are 15 residues in the CDR3.

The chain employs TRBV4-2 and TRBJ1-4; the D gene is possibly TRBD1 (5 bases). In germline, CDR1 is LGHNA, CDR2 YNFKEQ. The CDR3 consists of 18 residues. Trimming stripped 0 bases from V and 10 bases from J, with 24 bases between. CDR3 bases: TGTGCCAGCAGCCAAGATTCAAGAGGAGCCGGGACGCTTGGAAAACTGTTTTTT. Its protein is CASSQDSRGAGTLGKLFF.

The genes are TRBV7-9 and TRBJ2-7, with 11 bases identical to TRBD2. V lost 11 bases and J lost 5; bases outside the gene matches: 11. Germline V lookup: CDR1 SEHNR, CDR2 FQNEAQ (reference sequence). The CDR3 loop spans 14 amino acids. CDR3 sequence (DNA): TGTGCCGGCAAAGAACTAGCGGGAGCCCACGAGCAGTACTTC. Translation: CAGKELAGAHEQYF.

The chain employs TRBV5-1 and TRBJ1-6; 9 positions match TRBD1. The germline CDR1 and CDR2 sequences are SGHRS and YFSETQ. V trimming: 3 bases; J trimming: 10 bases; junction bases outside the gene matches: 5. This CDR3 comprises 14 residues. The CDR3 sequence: CASSWGTGQSPLHF. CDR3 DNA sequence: TGCGCCAGCAGCTGGGGGACAGGGCAGTCACCCCTCCACTTT.

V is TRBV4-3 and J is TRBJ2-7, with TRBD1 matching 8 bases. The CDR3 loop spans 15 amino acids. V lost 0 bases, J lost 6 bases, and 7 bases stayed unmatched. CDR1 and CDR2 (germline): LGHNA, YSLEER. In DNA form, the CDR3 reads TGCGCCAGCAGCCAAGATCTCGGACAGGGCGGCGAGCAGTACTTC. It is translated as CASSQDLGQGGEQYF.

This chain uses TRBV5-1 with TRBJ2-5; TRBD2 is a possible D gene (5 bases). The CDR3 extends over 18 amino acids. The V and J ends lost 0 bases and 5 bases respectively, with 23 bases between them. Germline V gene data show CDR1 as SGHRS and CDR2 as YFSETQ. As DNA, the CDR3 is TGCGCCAGCAGCTTGGGGTCGGTGGCGACTACCATTAGGGAGACCCAGTACTTC. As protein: CASSLGSVATTIRETQYF.

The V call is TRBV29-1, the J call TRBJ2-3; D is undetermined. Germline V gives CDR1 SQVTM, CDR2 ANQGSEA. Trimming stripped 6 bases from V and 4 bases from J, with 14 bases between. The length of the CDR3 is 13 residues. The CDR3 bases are TGCAGCGTGAGGATTGGCGCCCCAGATACGCAGTATTTT. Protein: CSVRIGAPDTQYF.

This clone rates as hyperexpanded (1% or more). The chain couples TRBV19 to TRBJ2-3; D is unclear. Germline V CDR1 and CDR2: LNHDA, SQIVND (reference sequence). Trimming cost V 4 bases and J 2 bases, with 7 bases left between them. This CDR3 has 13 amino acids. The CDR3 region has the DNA TGTGCCAGTAGTAATGGATACACAGATACGCAGTATTTT. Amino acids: CASSNGYTDTQYF.

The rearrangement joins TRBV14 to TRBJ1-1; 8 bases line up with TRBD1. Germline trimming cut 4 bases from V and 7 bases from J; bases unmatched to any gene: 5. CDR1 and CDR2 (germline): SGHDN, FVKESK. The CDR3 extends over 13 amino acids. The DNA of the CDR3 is TGTGCCAGCAGCCCCTGGACAGGGTTTGAAGCTTTCTTT. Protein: CASSPWTGFEAFF.

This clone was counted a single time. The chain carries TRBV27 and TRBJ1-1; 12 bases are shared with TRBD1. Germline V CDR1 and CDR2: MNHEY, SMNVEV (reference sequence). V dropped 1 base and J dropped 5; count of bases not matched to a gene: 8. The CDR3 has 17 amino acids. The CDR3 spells CASSLWGQGAKRTEAFF. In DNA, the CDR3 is TGTGCCAGCAGTTTATGGGGACAGGGGGCGAAGAGGACTGAAGCTTTCTTT.

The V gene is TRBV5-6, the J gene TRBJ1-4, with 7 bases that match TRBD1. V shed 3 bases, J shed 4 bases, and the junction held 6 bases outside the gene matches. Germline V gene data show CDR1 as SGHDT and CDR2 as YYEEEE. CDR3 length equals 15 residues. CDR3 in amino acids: CASSSPGQSNEKLFF. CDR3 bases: TGTGCCAGCAGCTCCCCGGGACAGAGTAATGAAAAACTGTTTTTT.

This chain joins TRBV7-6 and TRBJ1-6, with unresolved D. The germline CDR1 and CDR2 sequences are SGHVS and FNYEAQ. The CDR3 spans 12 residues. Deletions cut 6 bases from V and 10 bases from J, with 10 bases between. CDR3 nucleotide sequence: TGTGCCAGCAGTCCCTTAGGGTCACCCCTCCACTTT. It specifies CASSPLGSPLHF.

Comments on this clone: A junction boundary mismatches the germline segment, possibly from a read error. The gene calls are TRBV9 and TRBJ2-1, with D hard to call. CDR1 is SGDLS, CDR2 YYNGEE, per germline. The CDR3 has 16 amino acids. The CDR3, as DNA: TGTGCCAGCACCGTAGACCCCTCCAGCTCCTACAATGAGCAGTTCTTC. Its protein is CASTVDPSSSYNEQFF.

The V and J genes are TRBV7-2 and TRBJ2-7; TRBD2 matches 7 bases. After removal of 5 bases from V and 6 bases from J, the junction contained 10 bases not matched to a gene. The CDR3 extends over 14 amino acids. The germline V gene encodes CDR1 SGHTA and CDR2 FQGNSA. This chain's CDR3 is CASSPYSSGGEQYF. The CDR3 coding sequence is TGTGCCAGCAGCCCCTACTCTAGCGGCGGCGAGCAGTACTTC.

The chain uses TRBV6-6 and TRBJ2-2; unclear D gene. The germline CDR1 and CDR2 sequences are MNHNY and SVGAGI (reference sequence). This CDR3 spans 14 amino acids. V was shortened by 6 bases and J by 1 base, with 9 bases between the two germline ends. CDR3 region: CASRGELNTGELFF. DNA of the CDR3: TGTGCCAGCAGAGGCGAGCTGAACACCGGGGAGCTGTTTTTT.

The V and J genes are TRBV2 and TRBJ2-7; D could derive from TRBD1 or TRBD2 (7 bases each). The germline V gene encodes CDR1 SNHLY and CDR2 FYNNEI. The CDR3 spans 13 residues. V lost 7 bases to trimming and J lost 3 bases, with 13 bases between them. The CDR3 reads CASTGGEYYEQYF. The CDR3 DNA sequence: TGTGCCAGCACAGGGGGGGAGTACTACGAGCAGTACTTC.

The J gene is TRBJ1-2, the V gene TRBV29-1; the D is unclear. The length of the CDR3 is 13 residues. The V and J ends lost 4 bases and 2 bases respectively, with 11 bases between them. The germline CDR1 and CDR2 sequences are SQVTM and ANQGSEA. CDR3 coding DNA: TGCAGCGTTGGGAATGTAGGCAACTATGGCTACACCTTC. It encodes CSVGNVGNYGYTF.

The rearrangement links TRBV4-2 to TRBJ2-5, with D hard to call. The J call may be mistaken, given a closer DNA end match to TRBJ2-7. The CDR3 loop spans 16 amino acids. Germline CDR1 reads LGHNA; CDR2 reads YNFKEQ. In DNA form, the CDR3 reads TGTGCCAGCAGCCAAGATATATTTAGCAGGTCCTACGAGCAGTACTTC. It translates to CASSQDIFSRSYEQYF.

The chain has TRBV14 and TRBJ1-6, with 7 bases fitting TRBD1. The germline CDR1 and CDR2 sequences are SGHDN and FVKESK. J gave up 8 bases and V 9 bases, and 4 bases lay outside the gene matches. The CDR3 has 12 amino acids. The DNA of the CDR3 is TGTGCCAGTGGGACAGCTCATTCACCCCTCCACTTT. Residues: CASGTAHSPLHF. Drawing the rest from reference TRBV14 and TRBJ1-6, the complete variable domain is EAGVTQFPSHSVIEKGQTVTLRCDPISGHDNLYWYRRVMGKEIKFLLHFVKESKQDESGMPNNRFLAERTGGTYSTLKVQPAELEDSGVYFCASGTAHSPLHFGNGTRLTVT.